This T cell receptor (beta chain) was identified during a study of T cells in Graves' hyperthyroidism and ophthalmopathy. Background on the study: Specimen type is peripheral blood, collected at initial diagnosis prior to any treatment. Study-level findings and limits: Most clonotypes that expanded in the thyroid above 0.001 also showed up in blood. Using 13 V-J features, a model discriminated ophthalmopathy from stable hyperthyroidism.

This clonotype occurred once. Its antigen is not identified. Uncontrolled infection, other autoimmune disease, pregnancy and lactation each barred patients from inclusion. TCR beta CDR3 sequences were amplified from RNA transcripts. HTBI primers were employed in a first-round RT-PCR of the TCR CDR3. MiXCR, run by TCRdb on the multiplex PCR reads, gives a single entry per CDR3 protein. The repertoire has about 200,000 distinct CDR3 sequences, approximately 16% of them found once; the top ten carry roughly 50%. The clonotype was recovered from a woman aged 45-59 years with Graves' hyperthyroidism. Sequencing was carried out using blood.

The CDR3 is CASSARPGSDNEQFF. The CDR3 region has the DNA TGTGCCAGCAGCGCCCGCCCCGGGAGCGACAATGAGCAGTTCTTC. J is TRBJ2-1 and V is TRBV11-2; D perhaps matches TRBD2 (6 bases). CDR1 and CDR2 from the germline V gene are SGHAT and FQNNGV. Deletions cut 5 bases from V and 5 bases from J, with 16 bases between. CDR3 length: 15 amino acids.